The 22 T cell receptor beta chains given below trace back to one sample, sequenced in a study of human T cells and chemical hapten exposure. Time point here: patch test 1, 2 weeks after DPC sensitization. The treatment: therapeutic diphenylcyclopropenone sensitization with weekly scalp DPC. TCRdb processed the RACE reads anew with MiXCR; each CDR3 protein has one entry. The repertoire holds some 400,000 distinct CDR3 sequences, with roughly 4.8% as singletons. This specimen was whole blood, taken in connection with sensitization to the hapten diphenylcyclopropenone (DPC). Every receptor here comes from a woman between 50 and 59 years old with alopecia areata. Some clones in this sample may be carry-over from other donors' samples.

The chain employs TRBV6-5 and TRBJ2-5; D gene ambiguous. The CDR3 loop spans 15 amino acids. Trimming shortened V by 5 bases and J by 3 bases, and 16 bases separated the two germline ends. Per germline, CDR1 MNHEY and CDR2 SVGAGI. CDR3 loop: CASSPRPLPEETQYF. The CDR3 region has the DNA TGTGCCAGCAGTCCGCGGCCACTTCCCGAAGAGACCCAGTACTTC.

In its sample, this clonotype was seen many times. The chain has TRBV13 and TRBJ2-7; either TRBD1 or TRBD2 may supply D (5 bases each). This CDR3 is built from 14 residues. V was pared by 8 bases and J by 0 bases, with 14 bases between. The V gene's germline CDR1 is PRHDT and CDR2 FYEKMQ (reference sequence). The CDR3 is CASSLGTDSYEQYF. The CDR3 nucleotides read TGTGCCAGCTCACTAGGGACGGACTCCTACGAGCAGTACTTC.

The chain couples TRBV2 to TRBJ1-1; no clear D. The CDR3 totals 12 residues. V was pared by 10 bases and J by 1 base, with 10 bases between. Per the germline V gene, CDR1 is SNHLY and CDR2 is FYNNEI. The CDR3 DNA reads TGTGCCACCATACTAGGGAACACTGAAGCTTTCTTT. Protein: CATILGNTEAFF. The whole variable domain, filled in from reference TRBV2 and TRBJ1-1, reads EPEVTQTPSHQVTQMGQEVILRCVPISNHLYFYWYRQILGQKVEFLVSFYNNEISEKSEIFDDQFSVERPDGSNFTLKIRSTKLEDSAMYFCATILGNTEAFFGQGTRLTVV.

This clonotype was seen ten or more times. The V and J genes are TRBV11-1 and TRBJ2-7, with D tentatively TRBD2 (6 bases). The CDR3 length is 15 residues. V was trimmed by 3 bases and J by 3 bases, leaving 15 bases between them. The germline gives CDR1 SGHAT, CDR2 FQDESV (reference sequence). CDR3 DNA: TGTGCCAGCAGCTTTACCGGGACTGCAGTCTACGAGCAGTACTTC. The encoded protein is CASSFTGTAVYEQYF.

This clonotype was counted a few times. The V and J genes are TRBV20-1 and TRBJ2-3; 11 bases fit TRBD2. This CDR3 contains 14 residues. Trimming removed 5 bases from V and 3 bases from J; junction bases left unmatched: 4. The germline CDR1 and CDR2 sequences are DFQATT and SNEGSKA (reference sequence). DNA for the CDR3: TGCAGTGCTTTAGCGGGAGGGCAGACAGATACGCAGTATTTT. As protein: CSALAGGQTDTQYF.

This clonotype was detected only a few times. This chain joins TRBV19 and TRBJ2-1, with D possibly called TRBD1 or TRBD2 (5 bases each). V lost 8 bases to trimming and J lost 15 bases, with 23 bases between them. The CDR3 length is 13 residues. CDR1 is LNHDA and CDR2 is SQIVND in the germline V gene (reference sequence). The chain's CDR3 is CASRTGTDGSGFF. In DNA, the CDR3 is TGTGCCAGTCGAACCGGGACGGACGGGTCGGGGTTCTTC.

This clonotype was seen at least ten times. CDR3 loop: CASSYLLGEKLFF. The CDR3 DNA follows: TGTGCCAGCAGCTACCTGCTCGGCGAAAAACTGTTTTTT. This chain uses TRBV2 with TRBJ1-4, with D hard to call. CDR3 size: 13 residues. V lost 6 bases and J 8 bases, leaving 13 bases between the germline ends. CDR1 and CDR2 from the germline V gene are SNHLY and FYNNEI.

This clonotype was detected ten times or more. The chain is built from TRBV6-5 and TRBJ1-3; a weak D match, TRBD1 (6 bases). V was cut by 5 bases and J by 4 bases, with 15 bases left in between. Germline CDR1 is MNHEY and CDR2 is SVGAGI. The length of the CDR3 is 15 residues. CDR3 residues: CASSTLTGSGNTIYF. CDR3 bases: TGTGCCAGCAGTACCCTAACAGGGTCCGGAAACACCATATATTTT.

The chain has TRBV12-3 or TRBV12-4 and TRBJ2-5, with 9 bases that match TRBD2. The CDR3 length is 17 residues. Losses at the gene ends were 2 bases for V and 2 bases for J; bases not matched to a gene: 9. Here the CDR3 reads CASSLKAGGRFQETQYF. CDR3 nucleotide sequence: TGTGCCAGCAGTTTAAAAGCGGGGGGCCGTTTTCAAGAGACCCAGTACTTC.

This chain uses TRBV30 with TRBJ2-5; D perhaps matches TRBD1 (6 bases). This CDR3 is 13 amino acids long. Trimming cost V 1 base and J 7 bases, with 13 bases left between them. Germline V CDR1 and CDR2: GTSNPN, SVGIG (reference sequence). In nucleotides, the CDR3 is TGTGCCTGGAGTGCCAGGGGCTGGGGGACCCAGTACTTC. Translating gives CAWSARGWGTQYF.

This rearrangement joins TRBV7-2 to TRBJ1-4; D gene unclear. Germline V CDR1 and CDR2: SGHTA, FQGNSA. The CDR3 totals 12 residues. V was clipped by 2 bases and J by 8 bases, with 6 bases between them. As DNA, the CDR3 is TGTGCCAGCAGCTTATTCGCGGAAAAACTGTTTTTT. This sequence encodes CASSLFAEKLFF.

This clonotype was seen a few times. The CDR3 sequence: CASSLALAEVAEEQFF. CDR3 DNA sequence: TGTGCCAGCAGCTTAGCACTAGCGGAAGTCGCGGAAGAGCAGTTCTTC. The chain is built from TRBV7-9 and TRBJ2-1, with 8 bases lining up with TRBD2. Germline V gene data show CDR1 as SEHNR and CDR2 as FQNEAQ (reference sequence). The CDR3 length is 16 residues. Trimming at V came to 0 bases and at J to 10 bases, leaving 11 bases not matched to a gene. Drawing the rest from reference TRBV7-9 and TRBJ2-1, the complete variable domain is DTGVSQNPRHKITKRGQNVTFRCDPISEHNRLYWYRQTLGQGPEFLTYFQNEAQLEKSRLLSDRFSAERPKGSFSTLEIQRTEQGDSAMYLCASSLALAEVAEEQFFGPGTRLTVL.

As concerns this clonotype: The conserved phenylalanine or tryptophan is not found at the CDR3 terminus, so this likely reflects a read error. The rearrangement uses TRBV28 and TRBJ2-1; TRBD2 matches 13 bases. CDR1 is MDHEN and CDR2 is SYDVKM in the germline V gene. The CDR3 totals 15 residues. The J segment lost 8 bases and the V segment lost 5 bases, leaving 6 bases of the junction unmatched. The CDR3 region is CASSTSGRAGDEQFS. The DNA for the CDR3 is TGTGCCAGCAGTACTAGCGGGAGGGCCGGAGATGAGCAGTTCTCC.

This clonotype was found many times. The rearrangement uses TRBV5-6 and TRBJ1-1; tentatively, D is TRBD1 (5 bases). Between the trimmed V and J ends, which lost 4 bases and 0 bases, there was a span of 13 bases. CDR1 and CDR2 from the germline V gene are SGHDT and YYEEEE. This CDR3 has 15 residues. CDR3 region: CASSPWQGVNTEAFF. The CDR3 bases are TGTGCCAGCAGCCCCTGGCAGGGCGTGAACACTGAAGCTTTCTTT. The whole variable domain, filled in from reference TRBV5-6 and TRBJ1-1, reads DAGVTQSPTHLIKTRGQQVTLRCSPKSGHDTVSWYQQALGQGPQFIFQYYEEEERQRGNFPDRFSGHQFPNYSSELNVNALLLGDSALYLCASSPWQGVNTEAFFGQGTRLTVV.

This clonotype showed up many times. This rearrangement joins TRBV12-3 or TRBV12-4 to TRBJ2-7, with D perhaps being TRBD1 or TRBD2 (5 bases each). Trimming pared 4 bases from V and 7 bases from J, leaving 11 bases between. CDR3 size: 12 residues. DNA of the CDR3: TGTGCCAGCAGTTGGGGGTCTACAGAGCAGTACTTC. It codes for CASSWGSTEQYF.

This clonotype was detected ten times or more. This chain connects TRBV5-1 to TRBJ1-6, with unresolved D. V dropped 4 bases and J dropped 0 bases, with 14 bases sitting between them. The CDR3 runs 17 residues. Germline assignment: CDR1 SGHRS and CDR2 YFSETQ. CDR3 nucleotides: TGCGCCAGCAGCCCTACGACACGTAGCTCCTATAATTCACCCCTCCACTTT. Translating gives CASSPTTRSSYNSPLHF.

The chain combines TRBV4-3 with TRBJ2-3; D ambiguous. This CDR3 comprises 14 residues. Trimming removed 4 bases at V and 3 bases at J, with 11 bases between. Germline V lookup: CDR1 LGHNA, CDR2 YSLEER. For the CDR3, the DNA is TGCGCCAGCAGCCGACAAGCGACAACAGATACGCAGTATTTT. Amino acids: CASSRQATTDTQYF.

This clonotype was seen a handful of times. V usage is TRBV10-3 and J usage is TRBJ2-2; TRBD2 matches at 9 bases. Germline trimming cut 9 bases from V and 6 bases from J; bases unmatched to any gene: 2. This CDR3 has 12 residues. Germline V gene sequence: CDR1 ENHRY, CDR2 SYGVKD. CDR3 region: CAILAGSGELFF. The CDR3 nucleotides are TGTGCCATTCTAGCGGGATCCGGGGAGCTGTTTTTT.

This clonotype was seen at least ten times. This chain uses TRBV6-5 with TRBJ1-4; D is undetermined. Trimming took off 8 bases at V and 6 bases at J, with 7 bases between the two ends. Germline CDR1 reads MNHEY; CDR2 reads SVGAGI. This CDR3 has 11 amino acids. The CDR3 nucleotides are TGTGCCAGCGGATTAGATGAAAAACTGTTTTTT. Protein sequence: CASGLDEKLFF.

The chain combines TRBV6-2 or TRBV6-3 with TRBJ2-5, with D hard to call. The ends were cut back, 6 bases at V and 7 bases at J, with 18 bases in the middle. In germline, CDR1 is MNHEY, CDR2 SVGEGT. The CDR3 is 14 amino acids. CDR3 DNA: TGTGCCAGCAGCAACTGGCGGCCTACCGGGACCCAGTACTTC. Translated, it gives CASSNWRPTGTQYF.

The chain uses TRBV20-1 and TRBJ2-7, with 9 bases fitting TRBD1. The ends lost 6 bases at V and 2 bases at J; junction bases unmatched: 5. Germline V gene lookup returns CDR1 DFQATT and CDR2 SNEGSKA (reference sequence). This CDR3 region has 13 residues. CDR3 nucleotide sequence: TGCAGTGCCGGACAGGGGCAGGCCTACGAGCAGTACTTC. Its protein is CSAGQGQAYEQYF.

The chain has TRBV29-1 and TRBJ2-5; D not certain. The V gene lost 5 bases and the J gene lost 0 bases, with 7 bases spanning the gap. The CDR3 has 12 residues. CDR1 is SQVTM and CDR2 is ANQGSEA in the germline V gene. CDR3 DNA: TGCAGCGTTCTCTCGTACCAAGAGACCCAGTACTTC. Its translation is CSVLSYQETQYF.